This record concerns one T cell receptor (beta chain) sequence. This receptor's antigen is unknown. The sample holds no much larger clone one base away, and base qualities are not on file. Library creation used the immunoSEQ multiplex PCR assay. The multiplex PCR relied on a mix of 60 forward primers for TCR Vbeta segments and 13 reverse primers for TCR Jbeta segments. A multiplex PCR assay on genomic DNA amplified the CDR3 region of rearranged TCR beta genes. Amplified TCR beta libraries were sequenced as 87-base-pair reads on the Illumina HiSeq System. The authors' pipeline ran thus. A later analysis tallied 80 million to 95 million unique TCR beta chains across the 640 or so repertoires, and roughly 11 million of those chains were shared by two or more donors. Raw reads were error-corrected and collapsed into unique sequences with a nearest-neighbor algorithm that merged closely related sequences to remove PCR and sequencing errors. Alignment of CDR3 sequences to IMGT reference sequences was used to assign V, D and J gene segments. Each retained sequence needed at least a six-nucleotide match to both a V gene segment and a J gene segment. A rearrangement was called productive if the CDR3 had no stop codons and remained in frame with V and J, and every other rearrangement was called non-productive. CDR3 was defined according to IMGT convention as the region running from the second conserved V-encoded cysteine to the conserved J-encoded phenylalanine. Sequences without an unambiguous match to a single V gene segment were excluded from the earlier analysis of 450 to 750 of the donors. An earlier analysis of several hundred of the donors called V segments functional above 56.7% productive rearrangements and segregating when the between-donor standard deviation exceeded 5%. A statistical classification framework was developed to diagnose cytomegalovirus status using the catalog of TCR beta chain sequences. In a later analysis, TCR nucleotide sequences were compared against IMGT/GENE-DB human TR gene sequences so that V and J genes could be assigned. The TCRdist pipeline was used in a later analysis to assign CDR3 sequences and most-parsimonious VDJ recombination scenarios. In a later analysis, each TCR beta chain was defined by its CDR3 amino acid sequence together with its V-gene family, and reads without a unique V-gene family were excluded. In a later analysis, approximately 590 highly shared, low-generation-probability nucleotide sequences were removed to address suspected cross-contamination and a sequencing artifact. In a later analysis, a clonal expansion index for each public chain was calculated from normalized within-repertoire ranks of inferred template counts. In a later analysis, generation probabilities were computed using a VDJ recombination model fitted to out-of-frame rearrangements, and the results were checked against IGoR. Hypergeometric tests were used in a later analysis to score TCR-TCR, TCR-HLA and TCR-CMV co-occurrence, with a repertoire-size bias correction applied to the TCR pairs. A later analysis estimated false discovery rates by permuting HLA or CMV assignments 20 times. In a later analysis, co-occurring TCRs were grouped using DBSCAN, and TCRdist sequence similarity was added for clustering within HLA-allele-positive subsets. For co-occurrence clustering, repertoires with fewer than 30,000 or more than 120,000 public chains were excluded, along with four to six repertoires with anomalous nucleotide sharing. The clones in this table, taken by TCRdb from immuneACCESS, are in-frame only. Not every clone is retained; where verified, under half of the shortfall comes from an unresolved V gene, and the cause of the rest is unknown. Clone size and the V and J calls come from that table; the DNA yielded D and trimming. Recorded for this sample are over 65,000 clones; about three quarters of them occurred a single time. Of the sample, approximately 9.8% falls within the top ten clones.

The data were obtained in a study of cytomegalovirus exposure and HLA in healthy donors (dated by TCRdb to between 2016 and 2019). In the study overall: According to an earlier analysis of a few hundred of the donors, about 170 million T cells yielded approximately 120 million unique TCR beta sequences and approximately 300 Gb of sequence data. An early release that covered around 590 HLA-typed donors contained around 300 gigabases of sequencing data and some 87 million unique TCR sequences. Of the approximately 400 genotyped donors, roughly 76% were placed in the genetic ancestry cluster associated with self-reported Caucasian donors. The study was designed to test whether signatures of past pathogen exposure could be identified by cataloging public T cell receptors. The study profiled the T cell repertoires of under 700 subjects by immunosequencing and related them to cytomegalovirus serostatus. Besides the first cohort of under 700 subjects, a separate validation cohort made up of 95 to 150 different subjects was used. The study combined high-throughput TCR immunosequencing, statistical association of individual TCRs with disease status, and machine learning to predict cytomegalovirus infection status. In a later analysis, previously published TCR beta repertoires from several hundred donors were re-analyzed and high-resolution HLA genotyping was added so that TCR occurrence patterns could be studied. Rather than using new phenotypic data, the later analysis identified candidate immune exposures from TCR beta sequences and from how often those sequences occurred across donors. To decide whether each TCR beta V gene segment behaved as functional or pseudogenic, an earlier analysis of fewer than 750 of the donors relied on high-throughput TCR beta sequencing. Donor age, sex, ethnicity and CMV serostatus were collected together with the repertoire data. Genome-wide SNP genotypes for about 65% of the 666 donors were used in a later genetic analysis, which treated that subset as a discovery cohort. All discovery cohort repertoires had been generated using a single sequencing platform. Both class I and class II loci were covered by HLA typing, at four-digit resolution. Typing coverage varied by locus: roughly 629-640 donors for A, B, C, DRB1 and DQB1; approximately 520 for DQA1; 606 for DPA1; around 450 for DPB1. Five DR-DQ haplotypes were handled as single units for association and clustering because linkage in the cohort was strong. Among approximately 370 genotyped donors of the cohort, an average of about 240,000 unique TCR beta nucleotide sequences was sequenced per donor, of which about 19% were non-productive.

In total, approximately 700 healthy bone marrow donors made up the cohort. Cohort members were all nominally healthy when sampled, although unrecorded immune exposures were likely present. The donor tested CMV seronegative and was one of the 352 seronegative cohort members. A peripheral blood sample was provided by each donor, and peripheral blood mononuclear cells were used for TCR beta sequencing. The Qiagen DNeasy Blood Extraction Kit was used to extract genomic DNA from the blood cell samples. What the work shows at the level of the full study, not this receptor alone: In a later analysis, HLA-associated TCR beta chains were found to be more clonally expanded and to have lower generation probabilities than equally common non-associated chains. In an earlier analysis of about 600 of the donors, most TCR beta V segments appeared in productive rearrangements about 90% or about 30% of the time, broadly matching IMGT annotations. CMV serostatus was the only immune exposure information available for the cohort. A later genetic analysis associated a missense DCLRE1C variant with V-gene and J-gene trimming of TCR beta chains, and an independent cohort replicated the association. In a later analysis, most CMV-associated TCR beta chains were found to appear HLA-restricted, with HLA associations seemingly driven largely by CMV exposure. Because some donors lacked HLA typing at each locus, the association tests relied only on the typed subset. This cohort had only TCR beta chains sequenced, and the lack of alpha or paired-chain data limited which features could be detected. According to a later analysis, TCR association rates differed among HLA loci, with DRB1 alleles showing the most associated TCRs and HLA-C alleles showing the fewest. Presence/absence analyses assumed roughly uniform sequencing depth across donors, an assumption that may not hold. In vitro tests confirmed that a few of the cytomegalovirus-associated TCR beta chains recognize cytomegalovirus antigens. Across donors, most TCR sequences were observed very rarely, whereas some public TCRs were present in many individuals. A cluster of highly shared sequence variants was judged likely to represent a technical artifact of the sequencing pipeline. When HLA alleles, especially DR and DQ, strongly co-occurred, attributing TCR associations to individual alleles was difficult. Specific HLA alleles were associated with roughly 16,000 TCR beta sequences at a false discovery rate of 0.05 in a later analysis. The classifier was reported to diagnose cytomegalovirus status with high specificity and sensitivity in both the original and validation cohorts. According to a later analysis, parvovirus B19, influenza, CMV and Epstein-Barr virus appeared linked to several top co-occurrence clusters. The authors suggested that the approach could potentially be extended to other disease states and immunological phenotypes. Because counts were too low, some 17 rarely observed V segments, including chromosome 9 orphons, were excluded from the earlier analysis of under 650 of the donors. According to a later genetic analysis, donors in an Asian-associated ancestry cluster had fewer N-insertions in productive TCRs than the approximately 700-donor mean. A further reported finding was that TCR beta sequences accurately predicted the HLA-A and HLA-B alleles for most subjects in the first cohort. Correlated functional status among segregating V segments might be attributable to linkage disequilibrium, but an unknown experimental factor could not be ruled out. Some IMGT-functional V segments, including TRBV6-2 and TRBV6-3, could not be distinguished by the 87-base-pair reads and were therefore excluded. The study listed 164 TCR beta chains as associated with cytomegalovirus.

Clipping removes 5 bases from V and 8 bases from J, with 4 as the unmatched junction base count. The CDR3 contains 15 residues, cysteine and phenylalanine counted. Only the CDR3 part of the read is kept: 45 bases, read in frame from the first base. The germline V gene (reference sequence) supplies CDR1 SEHNR and CDR2 FQNEAQ. Sequencing used PBMCs. The chain is made from TRBV7-9 and TRBJ2-1; TRBD2 aligns with 15 central bases. The sequence was obtained from a middle-aged man in good health and CMV-seronegative. In nucleotide form, the sequence is TGTGCCAGCAGCCCCCGGACTAGCGGGAGGGATGAGCAGTTCTTC. Translation gives CASSPRTSGRDEQFF.